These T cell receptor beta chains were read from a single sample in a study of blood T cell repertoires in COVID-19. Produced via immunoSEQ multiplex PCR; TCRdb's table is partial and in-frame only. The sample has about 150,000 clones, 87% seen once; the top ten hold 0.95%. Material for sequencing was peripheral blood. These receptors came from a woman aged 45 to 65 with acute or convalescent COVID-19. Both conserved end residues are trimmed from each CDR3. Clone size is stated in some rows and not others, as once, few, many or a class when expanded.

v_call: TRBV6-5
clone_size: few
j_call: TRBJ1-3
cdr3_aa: ASSWRRSSGNTIY

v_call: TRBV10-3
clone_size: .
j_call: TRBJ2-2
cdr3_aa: AISNLRGLRTGELF

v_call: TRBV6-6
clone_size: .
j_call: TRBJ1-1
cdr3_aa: ASSYGGSTEAF

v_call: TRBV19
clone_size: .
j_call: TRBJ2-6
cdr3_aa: ASSPGTSGGEYSSGANVLT

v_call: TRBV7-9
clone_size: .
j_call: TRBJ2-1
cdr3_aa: ASSLVAGARNEQF

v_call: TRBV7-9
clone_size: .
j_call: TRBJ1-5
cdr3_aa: ASSLAAQPQH

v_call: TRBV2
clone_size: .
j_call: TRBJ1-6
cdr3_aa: ASSRDSYNSPLH

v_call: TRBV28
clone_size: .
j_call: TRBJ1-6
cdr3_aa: ASSFPGQANYNSPLH

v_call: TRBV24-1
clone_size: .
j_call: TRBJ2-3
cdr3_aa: ATSDRTGLTDTQY

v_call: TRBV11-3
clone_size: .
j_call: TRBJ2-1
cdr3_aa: ASSFRGGEQF

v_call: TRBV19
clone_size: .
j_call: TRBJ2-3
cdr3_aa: ASSSLAGATSTDTQY

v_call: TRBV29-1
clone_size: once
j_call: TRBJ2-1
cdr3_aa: SVFPGRNEQF

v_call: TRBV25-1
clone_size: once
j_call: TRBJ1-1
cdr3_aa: ASKEKNTEAF

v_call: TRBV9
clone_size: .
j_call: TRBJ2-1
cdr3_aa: ASSPQTGRDEQF

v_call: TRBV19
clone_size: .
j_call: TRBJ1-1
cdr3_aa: ASSMAGAGYTEAF

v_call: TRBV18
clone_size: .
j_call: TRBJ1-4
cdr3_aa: ASSPPTKGRTNEKLF

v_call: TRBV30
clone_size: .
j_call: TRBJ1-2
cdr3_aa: AWNRGSYGYT

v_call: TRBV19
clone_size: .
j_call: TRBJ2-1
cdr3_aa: ASSPGTPNEQF

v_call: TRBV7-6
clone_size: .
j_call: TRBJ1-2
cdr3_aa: ASSPETGRRVYGYT

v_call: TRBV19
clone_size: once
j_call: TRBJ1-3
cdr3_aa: ASSTDSGNTIY

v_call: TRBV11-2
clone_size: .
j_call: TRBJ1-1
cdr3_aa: ASSSSWTGGTEAF

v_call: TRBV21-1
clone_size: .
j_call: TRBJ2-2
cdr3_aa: ASSPRDRVNTGELF